The 19 T cell receptor beta chains in this list originate from one sample, sequenced in a study of blood T cell repertoires in COVID-19. This table comes from immunoSEQ multiplex PCR, and its TCRdb copy is limited to in-frame clones, with some not included. The sample records approximately 130,000 clones, approximately 85% being singletons. Material: peripheral blood. The receptors originated from a human donor in a cohort sampled during active COVID-19.

The chain uses TRBV6-5 and TRBJ1-1; TRBD1 is a possible D gene (5 bases). Germline V lookup: CDR1 MNHEY, CDR2 SVGAGI. Trimming removed 6 bases from V and 4 bases from J, with 12 bases in between. The CDR3 consists of 13 residues. CDR3 protein: CASSPAQGTEAFF. CDR3 DNA sequence: TGTGCCAGCAGCCCGGCCCAGGGCACTGAAGCTTTCTTT.

The J gene is TRBJ2-2, the V gene TRBV3-1 (or the pseudogene TRBV3-2); D is perhaps TRBD1 (6 bases). Germline CDR1 reads LGHDT; CDR2 reads YNNKEL (reference sequence). CDR3 length equals 16 residues. Trimming removed 6 bases from V and 5 bases from J, with 19 bases in between. CDR3 amino acids: CASRLGANSKTGELFF. The CDR3 nucleotides read TGTGCCAGCAGGCTGGGGGCAAACTCTAAGACCGGGGAGCTGTTTTTT.

By share, this clone ranks as medium-sized. This chain links TRBV6-5 with TRBJ1-1; D is possibly TRBD1 (6 bases). CDR1 and CDR2 from the germline V gene are MNHEY and SVGAGI. CDR3 length: 14 residues. Trimming pared 10 bases from V and 4 bases from J, leaving 19 bases between. The CDR3 DNA reads as TGTGCCACCGAGAGGGATAGGGGGGGCACTGAAGCTTTCTTT. Its translation: CATERDRGGTEAFF.

A single count supports this clone. The genes are TRBV7-2 and TRBJ2-3; TRBD2 matches 8 bases. The trim removed 5 bases at V and 2 bases at J, leaving 6 bases unmatched. The CDR3 sequence is 15 residues long. Germline assignment: CDR1 SGHTA and CDR2 FQGNSA. The CDR3 loop is CASSLRGGATDTQYF. In nucleotides, the CDR3 is TGTGCCAGCAGCCTCCGGGGGGGGGCCACAGATACGCAGTATTTT.

The J gene is TRBJ1-6, the V gene TRBV7-3; D remains unclear. Looked up from germline, CDR1 is SGHTA and CDR2 is FQGTGA. CDR3 length: 14 amino acids. Trimming stripped 2 bases from V and 2 bases from J, with 4 bases between. The CDR3 DNA reads TGTGCCAGCAGCTTATCCACCTATAATTCACCCCTCCACTTT. Encoded protein: CASSLSTYNSPLHF.

The gene calls are TRBV28 and TRBJ2-7; 7 bases align to TRBD2. CDR3 size: 14 residues. CDR1 and CDR2 (germline): MDHEN, SYDVKM. The junction had 9 bases not matched to a gene; V was cut back by 8 bases and J by 2 bases. CDR3 in amino acids: CASGSGSLAYEQYV. DNA of the CDR3: TGTGCCAGCGGTAGCGGGTCCTTGGCCTACGAGCAGTACGTC.

The rearrangement joins TRBV12-5 to TRBJ1-6; 8 nucleotides agree with TRBD1. CDR1 and CDR2 (germline): LGHNT, FRNRAP. V lost 6 bases to trimming and J lost 10 bases; unmatched junction nucleotides: 2. The CDR3 has 12 residues. The CDR3: CASGTGDSPLHF. Written as DNA, the CDR3 is TGTGCTAGTGGGACAGGGGACTCACCCCTCCACTTT.

The CDR3 spells CAQTGTANTGELFF. The CDR3 nucleotides are TGTGCCCAGACCGGGACAGCGAACACCGGGGAGCTGTTTTTT. This chain connects TRBV30 to TRBJ2-2; 7 bases agree with TRBD1. V shed 8 bases and J 0 bases; nucleotides not matched to a gene: 6. The germline gives CDR1 GTSNPN, CDR2 SVGIG (reference sequence). The CDR3 sequence is 14 residues long.

This chain joins TRBV23-1 and TRBJ2-7, with 9 nucleotides matching TRBD1. TRBV23-1 is recorded as an ORF, its role being uncertain. The trim removed 0 bases at V and 2 bases at J, leaving 2 bases unmatched. The CDR3 is made up of 15 amino acids. CDR3 in DNA: TGCGCCAGCAGTCAATCGGGGACAGGGACCTACGAGCAGTACGTC. It yields the protein CASSQSGTGTYEQYV.

The V call is TRBV29-1, the J call TRBJ1-3; D may be TRBD1 (5 bases). This CDR3 region has 14 residues. Trimming removed 4 bases from V and 2 bases from J, with 12 bases in between. CDR1 and CDR2 from the germline V gene are SQVTM and ANQGSEA. Written as DNA, the CDR3 is TGCAGCGTTGTTCAGGGTCTTACTGGAAACACCATATATTTT. Residues: CSVVQGLTGNTIYF.

This sequence joins TRBV18 and TRBJ1-6; tentatively, D is TRBD1 (6 bases). The germline V gene has CDR1 KGHSH and CDR2 LQKENI. The CDR3 is made up of 15 amino acids. With 1 base removed from V and 5 bases from J, the gap between germline ends came to 9 bases. In nucleotides, the CDR3 is TGTGCCAGCTCACCACTTCCAGGGGATAATTCACCCCTCCACTTT. Its translation is CASSPLPGDNSPLHF.

The V and J genes are TRBV9 and TRBJ1-1, with 7 bases identical to TRBD1. V was clipped by 1 base and J by 1 base; unmatched bases: 4. This CDR3 contains 15 residues. The V gene's germline CDR1 is SGDLS and CDR2 YYNGEE. The CDR3 nucleotides are TGTGCCAGCAGCGTACTAGGGGGCCGGAACACTGAAGCTTTCTTT. The encoded protein is CASSVLGGRNTEAFF.

V is TRBV6-5 and J is TRBJ1-1, with D unresolved. The V and J ends lost 4 bases and 1 base respectively, with 10 bases between them. The germline V gene encodes CDR1 MNHEY and CDR2 SVGAGI. This CDR3 region has 14 residues. Here the CDR3 DNA reads TGTGCCAGCAGTTTCAACAGCCAGAACACTGAAGCTTTCTTT. Amino acids: CASSFNSQNTEAFF.

J is TRBJ2-1 and V is TRBV2; no clear D. CDR1 and CDR2 from the germline V gene are SNHLY and FYNNEI. This CDR3 spans 15 amino acids. Trimming took 2 bases from V and 8 from J, leaving 16 bases between them. CDR3 amino acids: CASSENKAARYEQFF. The CDR3 DNA reads TGTGCCAGCAGTGAAAATAAGGCGGCGCGATATGAGCAGTTCTTC.

This chain joins TRBV3-1 (or the pseudogene TRBV3-2) and TRBJ2-3, with 13 bases that match TRBD2. CDR1 is LGHDT and CDR2 is YNNKEL in the germline V gene (reference sequence). The CDR3 loop spans 17 amino acids. The V gene end was trimmed by 0 bases and the J gene end by 8 bases; junction bases not matched to a gene: 8. CDR3 sequence reads: CASSQDISTSGGPTQYF. DNA for the CDR3: TGTGCCAGCAGCCAAGATATTTCGACTAGCGGGGGGCCTACGCAGTATTTT.

The chain links TRBV21-1 to TRBJ1-2; the D call of TRBD1 is as the table states it, not checked on the DNA. TRBV21-1 is reported as a pseudogene. The CDR3 is 12 residues long. The CDR3 nucleotides are TGTGCCAGCAGCCAGGACAAGGATGGCTACACCTTC. The encoded protein is CASSQDKDGYTF.

This chain links TRBV5-1 with TRBJ2-1; 11 bases line up with TRBD2. Trimming took 1 base from V and 4 from J; bases not matched to a gene: 1. The CDR3 has 15 amino acids. In germline, CDR1 is SGHRS, CDR2 YFSETQ. The CDR3 sequence is CASSLSSGGYNEQFF. CDR3 nucleotides: TGCGCCAGCAGCTTGTCTAGCGGGGGGTACAATGAGCAGTTCTTC.

The V call is TRBV19, the J call TRBJ1-1, with TRBD1 as a possible D gene (6 bases). Trimming stripped 3 bases from V and 1 base from J, with 15 bases between. This CDR3 is built from 16 residues. Germline V gene sequence: CDR1 LNHDA, CDR2 SQIVND (reference sequence). The CDR3 nucleotides read TGTGCCAGTAGTATCGGACAGATAGGGGGGAACACTGAAGCTTTCTTT. Its translation is CASSIGQIGGNTEAFF.

This sequence joins TRBV19 and TRBJ1-2; D ambiguous. Germline CDR1 LNHDA, CDR2 SQIVND (reference sequence). This CDR3 is built from 15 residues. Trimming removed 5 bases at V and 3 bases at J, with 16 bases between. CDR3 sequence reads: CASSFAFEGDYGYTF. The CDR3 bases are TGTGCCAGTAGTTTCGCGTTTGAGGGTGACTATGGCTACACCTTC.